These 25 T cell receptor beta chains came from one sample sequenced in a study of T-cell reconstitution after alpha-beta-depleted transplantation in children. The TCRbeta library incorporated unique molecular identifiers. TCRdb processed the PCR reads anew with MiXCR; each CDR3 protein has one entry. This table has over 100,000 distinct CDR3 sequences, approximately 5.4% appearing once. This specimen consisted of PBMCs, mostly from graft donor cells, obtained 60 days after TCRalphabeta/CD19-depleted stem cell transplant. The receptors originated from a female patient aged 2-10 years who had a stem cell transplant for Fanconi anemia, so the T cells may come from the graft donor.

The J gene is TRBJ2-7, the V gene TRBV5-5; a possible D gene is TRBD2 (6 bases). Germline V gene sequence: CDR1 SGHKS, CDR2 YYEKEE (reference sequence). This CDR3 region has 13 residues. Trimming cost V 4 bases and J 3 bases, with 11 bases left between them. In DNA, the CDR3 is TGTGCCAGCAGCCACACGACTAGCTACGAGCAGTACTTC. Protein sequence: CASSHTTSYEQYF.

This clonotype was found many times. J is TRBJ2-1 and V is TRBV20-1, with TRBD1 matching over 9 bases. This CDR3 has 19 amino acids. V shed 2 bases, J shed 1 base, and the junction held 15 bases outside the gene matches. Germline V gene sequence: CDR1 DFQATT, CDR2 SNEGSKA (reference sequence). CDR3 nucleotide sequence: TGCAGTGCTAGATTCGGGGGACAGGGAGCTGGTGGGTCCTACAATGAGCAGTTCTTC. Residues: CSARFGGQGAGGSYNEQFF.

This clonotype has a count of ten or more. The CDR3 sequence: CSVERTSGGKYNEQFF. CDR3 sequence (DNA): TGCAGCGTTGAACGTACTAGCGGGGGCAAATACAATGAGCAGTTCTTC. The chain links TRBV29-1 to TRBJ2-1, with 11 bases that match TRBD2. With V trimmed by 2 bases and J by 4 bases, 7 bases remained unmatched. Germline lookup yields CDR1 SQVTM and CDR2 ANQGSEA. The CDR3 spans 16 residues.

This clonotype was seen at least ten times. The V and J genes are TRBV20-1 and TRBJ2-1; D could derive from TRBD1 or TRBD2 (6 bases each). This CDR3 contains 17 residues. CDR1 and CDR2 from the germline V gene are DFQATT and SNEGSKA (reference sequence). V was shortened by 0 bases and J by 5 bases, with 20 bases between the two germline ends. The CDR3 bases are TGCAGTGCTAGAGATTCGGGTACTAGGGGGGAAAACAATGAGCAGTTCTTC. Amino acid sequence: CSARDSGTRGENNEQFF.

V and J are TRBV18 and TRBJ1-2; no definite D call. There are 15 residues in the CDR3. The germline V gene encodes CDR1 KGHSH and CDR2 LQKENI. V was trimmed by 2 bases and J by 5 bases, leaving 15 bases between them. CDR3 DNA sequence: TGTGCCAGCTCACCAGGACCCAGTAAGATTTATGGCTACACCTTC. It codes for CASSPGPSKIYGYTF.

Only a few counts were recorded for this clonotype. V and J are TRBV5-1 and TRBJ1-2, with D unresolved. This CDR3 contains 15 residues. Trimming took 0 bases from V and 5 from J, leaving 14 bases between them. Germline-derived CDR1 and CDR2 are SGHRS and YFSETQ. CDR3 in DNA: TGCGCCAGCAGCTTGGCCGACGGCCGCGCTTATGGCTACACCTTC. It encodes CASSLADGRAYGYTF.

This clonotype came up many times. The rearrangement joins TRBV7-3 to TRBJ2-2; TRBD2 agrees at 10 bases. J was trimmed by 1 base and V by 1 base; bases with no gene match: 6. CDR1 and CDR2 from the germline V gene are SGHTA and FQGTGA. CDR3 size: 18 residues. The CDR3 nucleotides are TGTGCCAGCAGCTTAATCCCACTAGCGGGACGGAACACCGGGGAGCTGTTTTTT. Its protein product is CASSLIPLAGRNTGELFF.

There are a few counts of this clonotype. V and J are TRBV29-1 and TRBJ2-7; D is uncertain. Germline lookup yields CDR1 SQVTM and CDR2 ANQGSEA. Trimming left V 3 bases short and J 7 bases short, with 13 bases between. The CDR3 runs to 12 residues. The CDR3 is CSVDHPGGEQYF. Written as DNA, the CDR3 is TGCAGCGTTGACCACCCGGGCGGAGAGCAGTACTTC.

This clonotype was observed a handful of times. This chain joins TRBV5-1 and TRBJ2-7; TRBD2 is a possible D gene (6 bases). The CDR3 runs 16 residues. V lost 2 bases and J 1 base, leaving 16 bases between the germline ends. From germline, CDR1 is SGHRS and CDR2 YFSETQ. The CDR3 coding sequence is TGCGCCAGCAGCTTCGCTTTAGCGGACTATTCCTACGAGCAGTACTTC. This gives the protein CASSFALADYSYEQYF. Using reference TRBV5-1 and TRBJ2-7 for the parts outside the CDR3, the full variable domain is KAGVTQTPRYLIKTRGQQVTLSCSPISGHRSVSWYQQTPGQGLQFLFEYFSETQRNKGNFPGRFSGRQFSNSRSEMNVSTLELGDSALYLCASSFALADYSYEQYFGPGTRLTVT.

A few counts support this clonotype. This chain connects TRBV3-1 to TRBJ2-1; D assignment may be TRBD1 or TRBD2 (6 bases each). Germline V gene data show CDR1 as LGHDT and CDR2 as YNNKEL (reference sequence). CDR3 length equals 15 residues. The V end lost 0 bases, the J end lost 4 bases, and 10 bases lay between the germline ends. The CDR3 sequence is CASSQDGGRYNEQFF. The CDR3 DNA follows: TGTGCCAGCAGCCAAGACGGGGGCCGATACAATGAGCAGTTCTTC.

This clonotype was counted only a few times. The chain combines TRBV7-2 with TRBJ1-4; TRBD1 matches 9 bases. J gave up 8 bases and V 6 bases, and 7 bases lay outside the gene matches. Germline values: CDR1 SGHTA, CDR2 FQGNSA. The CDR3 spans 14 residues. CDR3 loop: CASRTGTGREKLFF. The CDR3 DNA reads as TGTGCCAGCAGGACCGGGACAGGGCGCGAAAAACTGTTTTTT.

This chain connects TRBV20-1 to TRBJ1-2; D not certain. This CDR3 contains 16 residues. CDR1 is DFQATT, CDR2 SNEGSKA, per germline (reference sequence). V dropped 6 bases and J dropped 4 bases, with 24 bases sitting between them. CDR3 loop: CSAPSHGSQSSYGYTF. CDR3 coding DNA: TGCAGTGCCCCTAGTCATGGCAGCCAGAGTAGCTATGGCTACACCTTC.

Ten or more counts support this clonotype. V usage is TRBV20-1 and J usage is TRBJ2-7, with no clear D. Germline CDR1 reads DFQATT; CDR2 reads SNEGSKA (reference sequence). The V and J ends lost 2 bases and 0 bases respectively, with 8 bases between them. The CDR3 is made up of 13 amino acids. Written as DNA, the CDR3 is TGCAGTGCTAGATCTGGGTTCTCCTACGAGCAGTACTTC. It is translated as CSARSGFSYEQYF.

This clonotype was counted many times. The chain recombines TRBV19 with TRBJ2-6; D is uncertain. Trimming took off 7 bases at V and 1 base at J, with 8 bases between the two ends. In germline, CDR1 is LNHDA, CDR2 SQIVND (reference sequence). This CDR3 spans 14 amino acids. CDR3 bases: TGTGCCAGTACAGTTCATTCTGGGGCCAACGTCCTGACTTTC. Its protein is CASTVHSGANVLTF.

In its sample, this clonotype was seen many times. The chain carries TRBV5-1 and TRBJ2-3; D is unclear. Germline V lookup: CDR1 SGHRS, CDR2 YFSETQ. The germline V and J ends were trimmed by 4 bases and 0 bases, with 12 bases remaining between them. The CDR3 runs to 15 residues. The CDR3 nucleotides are TGCGCCAGCAGCCCCCCCTCTTTAAGCACAGATACGCAGTATTTT. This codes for CASSPPSLSTDTQYF.

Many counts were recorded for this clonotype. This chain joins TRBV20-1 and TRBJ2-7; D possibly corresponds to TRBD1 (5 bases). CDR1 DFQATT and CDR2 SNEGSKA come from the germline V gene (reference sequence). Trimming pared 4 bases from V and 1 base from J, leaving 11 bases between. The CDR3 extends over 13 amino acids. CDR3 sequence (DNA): TGCAGTGCTAATAGGGGCCTGTCCTACGAGCAGTACTTC. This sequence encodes CSANRGLSYEQYF.

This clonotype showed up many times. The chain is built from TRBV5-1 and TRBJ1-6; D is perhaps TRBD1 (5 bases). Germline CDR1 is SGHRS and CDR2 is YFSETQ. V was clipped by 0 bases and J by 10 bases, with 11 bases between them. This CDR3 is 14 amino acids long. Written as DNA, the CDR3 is TGCGCCAGCAGCTTGGTGGGGCCGTCGTCACCCCTCCACTTT. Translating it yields CASSLVGPSSPLHF.

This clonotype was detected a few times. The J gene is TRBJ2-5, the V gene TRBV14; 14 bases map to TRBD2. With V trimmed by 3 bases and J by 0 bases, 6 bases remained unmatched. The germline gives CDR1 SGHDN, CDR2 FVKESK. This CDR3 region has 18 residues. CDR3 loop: CASSQPGLAGVDQETQYF. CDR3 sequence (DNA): TGTGCCAGCAGCCAGCCGGGACTAGCGGGAGTCGACCAAGAGACCCAGTACTTC.

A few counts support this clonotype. CDR3 coding DNA: TGTGCCACCAGCGGACAGATAGGCGCTGGAAACACCATATATTTT. Its translation: CATSGQIGAGNTIYF. The rearrangement uses TRBV15 and TRBJ1-3; possible D gene TRBD1, 6 bases. V was shortened by 5 bases and J by 2 bases, with 13 bases between the two germline ends. The germline gives CDR1 LNHNV, CDR2 YYDKDF (reference sequence). CDR3 length: 15 amino acids.

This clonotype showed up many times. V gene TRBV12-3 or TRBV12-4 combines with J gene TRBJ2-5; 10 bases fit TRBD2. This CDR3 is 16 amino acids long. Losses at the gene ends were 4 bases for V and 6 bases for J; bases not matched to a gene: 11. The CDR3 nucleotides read TGTGCCAGCAGTTCTCTCAGCGGGGGGGCCGGGAAGACCCAGTACTTC. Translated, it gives CASSSLSGGAGKTQYF.

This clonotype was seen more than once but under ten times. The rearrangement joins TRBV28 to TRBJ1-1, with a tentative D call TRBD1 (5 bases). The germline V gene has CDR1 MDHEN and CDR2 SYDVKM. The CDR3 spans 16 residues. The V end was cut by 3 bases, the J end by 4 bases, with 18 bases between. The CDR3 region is CASSFYQGLGGTEAFF. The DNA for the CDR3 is TGTGCCAGCAGTTTTTATCAGGGACTCGGGGGCACTGAAGCTTTCTTT.

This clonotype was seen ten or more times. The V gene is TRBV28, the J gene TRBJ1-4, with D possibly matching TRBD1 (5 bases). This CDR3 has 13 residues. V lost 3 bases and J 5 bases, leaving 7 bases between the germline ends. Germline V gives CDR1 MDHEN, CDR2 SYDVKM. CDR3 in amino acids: CASSFRGNEKLFF. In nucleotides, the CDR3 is TGTGCCAGCAGTTTCCGGGGGAATGAAAAACTGTTTTTT.

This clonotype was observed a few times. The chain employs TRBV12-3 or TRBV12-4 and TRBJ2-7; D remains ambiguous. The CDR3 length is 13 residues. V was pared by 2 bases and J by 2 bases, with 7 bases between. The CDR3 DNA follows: TGTGCCAGCAGTTTACCAGGCCCCTACGAGCAGTACTTC. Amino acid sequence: CASSLPGPYEQYF.

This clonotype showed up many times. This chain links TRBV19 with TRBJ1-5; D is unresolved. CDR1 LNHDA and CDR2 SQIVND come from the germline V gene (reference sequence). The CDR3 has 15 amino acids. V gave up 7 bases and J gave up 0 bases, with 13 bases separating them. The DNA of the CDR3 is TGTGCCAGTAACAATCCCCCGATTAGCAATCAGCCCCAGCATTTT. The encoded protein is CASNNPPISNQPQHF.

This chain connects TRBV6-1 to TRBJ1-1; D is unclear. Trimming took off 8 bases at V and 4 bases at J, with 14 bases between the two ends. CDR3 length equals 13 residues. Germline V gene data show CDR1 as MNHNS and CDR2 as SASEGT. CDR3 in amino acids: CASVGLEGTEAFF. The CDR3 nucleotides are TGTGCCAGCGTGGGTTTGGAGGGCACTGAAGCTTTCTTT.